This entry concerns a single T cell receptor beta chain. Assay used: immunoSEQ multiplex PCR; TCRdb lists only in-frame clones, some missing. There are around 66,000 clones in the sample; roughly 90% occur only once, and 3.3% lies in the top ten. The sample belongs to a study of T cell changes during pregnancy in multiple sclerosis. V gave up 5 bases and J gave up 4 bases; unmatched junction bases: 14. The CDR3 contains 17 residues. CDR1 is SGHNT, CDR2 YENEEA, per germline. This chain uses TRBV11-3 with TRBJ2-1; 7 bases align to TRBD2. The sample consisted of peripheral blood, taken in the first trimester of pregnancy. This receptor was obtained from a female donor in good health, enrolled as a control in a pregnancy study. The CDR3 protein is CASSPRRSGKGYNEQFF. The CDR3 nucleotides read TGTGCCAGCAGCCCACGGCGGAGCGGGAAGGGTTACAATGAGCAGTTCTTC. Together with reference TRBV11-3 and TRBJ2-1, the CDR3 gives the full variable domain: EAGVVQSPRYKIIEKKQPVAFWCNPISGHNTLYWYLQNLGQGPELLIRYENEEAVDDSQLPKDRFSAERLKGVDSTLKIQPAELGDSAVYLCASSPRRSGKGYNEQFFGPGTRLTVL.